These 15 T cell receptor beta chains originate from one sample sequenced in a study of blood T cell repertoires in COVID-19. The method was immunoSEQ multiplex PCR; TCRdb's version includes in-frame clones alone and lacks a portion of them. Altogether some 150,000 clones are present, 70% to 90% being singletons, with the ten largest covering about 2.5%. The sequencing input was peripheral blood. These receptors were taken from a woman aged 70-85 years with acute or convalescent COVID-19.

This chain links TRBV19 with TRBJ2-1; 8 bases align to TRBD2. Germline trimming cut 1 base from V and 6 bases from J; bases unmatched to any gene: 5. The CDR3 is 15 amino acids. Germline V gene sequence: CDR1 LNHDA, CDR2 SQIVND (reference sequence). The CDR3 sequence: CASSIGGTRINEQFF. The CDR3 DNA is TGTGCCAGTAGTATAGGGGGGACTAGGATCAATGAGCAGTTCTTC.

The CDR3 loop reads CASSFAGTMNTEAFF. In DNA form, the CDR3 reads TGTGCCAGCAGCTTTGCCGGGACTATGAACACTGAAGCTTTCTTT. The chain has TRBV7-2 and TRBJ1-1; D possibly corresponds to TRBD1 (5 bases). Germline V gene lookup returns CDR1 SGHTA and CDR2 FQGNSA. Trimming took off 3 bases at V and 0 bases at J, with 11 bases between the two ends. The CDR3 covers 15 residues.

The chain couples TRBV5-1 to TRBJ1-3, with TRBD1 matching 7 bases. The CDR3 loop spans 16 amino acids. Germline assignment: CDR1 SGHRS and CDR2 YFSETQ. Trimming cost V 6 bases and J 1 base; bases outside gene matches: 10. Written as DNA, the CDR3 is TGCGCCAGCACCCCAACAGGGGATTATTCTGGAAACACCATATATTTT. It encodes CASTPTGDYSGNTIYF.

This sequence joins TRBV9 and TRBJ1-2; TRBD1 matches 11 bases. After removal of 4 bases from V and 8 bases from J, the junction contained 10 bases not matched to a gene. This CDR3 is built from 15 residues. The germline V gene has CDR1 SGDLS and CDR2 YYNGEE. In DNA form, the CDR3 reads TGTGCCAGCAGCCCCCGAGGACAGGGGGCGGGAGGCTACACCTTC. It specifies CASSPRGQGAGGYTF.

In the case of this clone: Other nucleotide sequences from this sample produce the same CDR3. The chain links TRBV2 to TRBJ1-1; 12 bases are a match to TRBD1. The junction had 3 bases not matched to a gene; V was cut back by 6 bases and J by 4 bases. Looked up from germline, CDR1 is SNHLY and CDR2 is FYNNEI. The CDR3 is 14 amino acids. The chain's CDR3 is CASSKGQGATEAFF. DNA of the CDR3: TGTGCCAGCAGCAAGGGACAGGGGGCCACTGAAGCTTTCTTT.

V gene TRBV2 combines with J gene TRBJ2-3, with 7 positions matching TRBD2. CDR1 is SNHLY and CDR2 is FYNNEI in the germline V gene. V was pared by 7 bases and J by 1 base, with 5 bases of the junction left unmatched. CDR3 size: 14 residues. Written as DNA, the CDR3 is TGTGCCAGCACTGGACTAGTTGGCACAGATACGCAGTATTTT. Translated: CASTGLVGTDTQYF.

In this sample, this clone turned up once. The chain is built from TRBV6-2 or TRBV6-3 and TRBJ1-1; TRBD1 agrees at 8 bases. The trim removed 2 bases at V and 6 bases at J, leaving 5 bases unmatched. CDR3 length: 14 amino acids. The germline V gene encodes CDR1 MNHEY and CDR2 SVGEGT. CDR3 bases: TGTGCCAGCAGTTACATCGACAGGGGAGCTGAAGCTTTCTTT. Residues: CASSYIDRGAEAFF.

This clone has just one count. This chain links TRBV6-2 or TRBV6-3 with TRBJ1-6; D is ambiguous. The V gene lost 5 bases and the J gene lost 7 bases, with 15 bases spanning the gap. The CDR3 totals 15 residues. CDR1 is MNHEY and CDR2 is SVGEGT in the germline V gene. The CDR3 here is CASSTLTGSNSPLHF. The CDR3 nucleotides are TGTGCCAGCAGTACTCTAACGGGGTCCAATTCACCCCTCCACTTT.

The chain links TRBV11-3 to TRBJ2-1; TRBD2 matches 7 bases. The trim removed 5 bases at V and 4 bases at J, leaving 5 bases unmatched. There are 14 residues in the CDR3. CDR1 is SGHNT and CDR2 is YENEEA in the germline V gene. CDR3 DNA: TGTGCCAGCAGCCGTGGCGGGGGTTACAATGAGCAGTTCTTC. Amino acid sequence: CASSRGGGYNEQFF. Based on the CDR3 plus reference TRBV11-3 and TRBJ2-1, the full variable domain is EAGVVQSPRYKIIEKKQPVAFWCNPISGHNTLYWYLQNLGQGPELLIRYENEEAVDDSQLPKDRFSAERLKGVDSTLKIQPAELGDSAVYLCASSRGGGYNEQFFGPGTRLTVL.

V gene TRBV24-1 combines with J gene TRBJ1-4; 12 bases match TRBD1. V trimming: 4 bases; J trimming: 9 bases; junction bases outside the gene matches: 2. This CDR3 contains 14 residues. CDR1 is KGHDR and CDR2 is SFDVKD in the germline V gene. The CDR3: CATSEGQGAKKLFF. The CDR3 DNA sequence: TGTGCCACCAGTGAGGGACAGGGGGCAAAAAAACTGTTTTTT.

V usage is TRBV3-1 (or the pseudogene TRBV3-2) and J usage is TRBJ2-6; D perhaps matches TRBD1 (6 bases). The CDR3 runs 19 residues. Germline CDR1 reads LGHDT; CDR2 reads YNNKEL (reference sequence). Trimming left V 0 bases short and J 0 bases short, with 15 bases between. CDR3 DNA sequence: TGTGCCAGCAGCCAAGAAGAAGAACTAGGGGGCTCTGGGGCCAACGTCCTGACTTTC. It is translated as CASSQEEELGGSGANVLTF.

In DNA form, the CDR3 reads TGTGCCAGCAGTGACAGCGAAGGGGGAAACTATGGCTACACCTTC. Translation: CASSDSEGGNYGYTF. The chain employs TRBV6-4 and TRBJ1-2; TRBD1 might be the D (6 bases). The germline CDR1 and CDR2 sequences are MRHNA and SNTAGT. This CDR3 has 15 residues. V gave up 2 bases and J gave up 2 bases, with 12 bases separating them.

The genes are TRBV28 and TRBJ1-2; weak D call: TRBD1 (5 bases). This CDR3 has 12 residues. Germline lookup yields CDR1 MDHEN and CDR2 SYDVKM. V was cut by 5 bases and J by 8 bases, with 12 bases left in between. CDR3 nucleotide sequence: TGTGCCAGCAGTCCCCCCCCAGGGGGCTACACCTTC. As protein: CASSPPPGGYTF.

V and J are TRBV5-1 and TRBJ2-3; the D is unclear. The ends were cut back, 0 bases at V and 5 bases at J, with 13 bases in the middle. The CDR3 contains 15 residues. The germline gives CDR1 SGHRS, CDR2 YFSETQ. The CDR3 DNA reads as TGCGCCAGCAGCTTGGAGACTCCCGCCGGAGATACGCAGTATTTT. Translation gives CASSLETPAGDTQYF.

The V gene is TRBV4-1, the J gene TRBJ1-6, with D perhaps TRBD1 (6 bases). V was clipped by 3 bases and J by 4 bases, with 19 bases between them. This CDR3 is built from 18 residues. Looked up from germline, CDR1 is MGHRA and CDR2 is YSYEKL. CDR3 loop: CASSQDTGHGVYNSPLHF. Written as DNA, the CDR3 is TGCGCCAGCAGCCAGGATACAGGGCACGGGGTATATAATTCACCCCTCCACTTT.